This section outlines one TCR beta chain sequence together with its context. Its antigen remains unidentified. A junction boundary mismatches the germline segment, possibly from a read error. Three rounds of nested PCR, following a modified ARM-PCR protocol, produced the TCRbeta library. TCRdb called the multiplex PCR reads again in MiXCR, with one record for every CDR3 protein. The sample comprises 70,000 to 90,000 distinct CDR3 sequences, 77% of which are singletons, and about an eighth rests with the top ten. These data are taken from a study of tumor and adjacent non-tumor tissue in lung cancer. Study details: Patients were aged about 31 to 85, nine to eleven men and 4 to 6 women, stage I to III. Some 4.2 million productive TCRbeta reads were obtained per sample on average.

The template was RNA from unsorted bulk tissue. Germline-derived CDR1 and CDR2 are SGHAT and FQNNGV. This CDR3 is 14 amino acids long. Points from the study as a whole: Normal lung showed higher cumulative top 100 clone frequency than tumor. Tumor tissue had significantly higher TCR diversity than normal lung.

This chain connects TRBV11-2 to TRBJ2-7; no firm D call. The receptor comes from a woman aged 45-65 years with non-small cell lung cancer. The sample comprised lung tumor tissue. The CDR3 nucleotides read TGTGCCAGCAGCTTGACGGACGCTGCCTACGAGCTGTACTTC. Translated: CASSLTDAAYELYF.